A single sample gave rise to the 3 T cell receptor beta chains below, sequenced in a study of CD8 T cells in ankylosing spondylitis. MiXCR, run by TCRdb on the 5' RACE reads, gives a single entry per CDR3 protein. In the table there are just over 300,000 distinct CDR3 sequences, less than 25% of which are singletons. The source material was blood, either unsorted or a sorted T cell fraction (not recorded which). The receptors here all came from a female donor with ankylosing spondylitis or in good health (not recorded which).

This clonotype was recorded a few times. The chain links TRBV5-5 to TRBJ2-7; D is perhaps TRBD1 (6 bases). CDR3 size: 15 residues. Germline V lookup: CDR1 SGHKS, CDR2 YYEKEE (reference sequence). Trimming shortened V by 2 bases and J by 2 bases, and 14 bases separated the two germline ends. CDR3 DNA sequence: TGTGCCAGCAGCTTTCAGGGGAAGTATACCTACGAGCAGTACTTC. As protein: CASSFQGKYTYEQYF.

There are a few counts of this clonotype. The chain is built from TRBV20-1 and TRBJ2-5; tentative D call: TRBD2 (6 bases). The germline gives CDR1 DFQATT, CDR2 SNEGSKA (reference sequence). Between the trimmed V and J ends, which lost 5 bases and 9 bases, there was a span of 19 bases. The CDR3 loop spans 13 amino acids. CDR3 bases: TGCAGTGCTCTTCTGGCGACTCCGGGGGCCCAGTACTTC. Its translation is CSALLATPGAQYF.

The gene calls are TRBV20-1 and TRBJ2-3; D unclear. This CDR3 contains 12 residues. Looked up from germline, CDR1 is DFQATT and CDR2 is SNEGSKA (reference sequence). The V end was cut by 3 bases, the J end by 7 bases, with 11 bases between. CDR3 in amino acids: CSASGPANTQYF. In nucleotides, the CDR3 is TGCAGTGCTAGCGGTCCGGCGAATACGCAGTATTTT.